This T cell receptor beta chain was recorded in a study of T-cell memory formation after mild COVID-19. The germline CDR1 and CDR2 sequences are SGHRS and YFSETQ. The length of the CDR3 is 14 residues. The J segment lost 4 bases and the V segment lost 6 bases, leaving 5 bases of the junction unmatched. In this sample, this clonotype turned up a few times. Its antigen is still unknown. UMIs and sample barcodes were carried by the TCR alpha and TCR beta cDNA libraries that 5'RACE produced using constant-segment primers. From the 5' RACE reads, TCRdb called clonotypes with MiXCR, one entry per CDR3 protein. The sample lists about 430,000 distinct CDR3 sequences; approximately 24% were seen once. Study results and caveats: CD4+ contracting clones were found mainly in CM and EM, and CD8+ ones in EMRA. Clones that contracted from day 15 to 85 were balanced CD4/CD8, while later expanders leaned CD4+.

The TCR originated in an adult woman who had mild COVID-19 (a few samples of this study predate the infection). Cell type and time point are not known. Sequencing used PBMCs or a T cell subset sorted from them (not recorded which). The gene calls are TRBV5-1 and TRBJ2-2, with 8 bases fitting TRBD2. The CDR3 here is CASTSSGGTGELFF. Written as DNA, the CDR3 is TGCGCCAGCACCTCCAGCGGGGGCACCGGGGAGCTGTTTTTT.